Listed here are 16 T cell receptor beta chains from one sample, sequenced in a study of metastatic and nonmetastatic thyroid tumors. Patients underwent thyroid surgery, and none had received any treatment before it. TCRdb re-analyzed the PCR reads through MiXCR. The profile shows over 5,500 clones, 30% to 35% of them singletons. The sequencing sample was made of adjacent normal tissue. These receptors were taken from a female donor with papillary thyroid cancer or a benign thyroid nodule (not recorded which). Some clones in this sample may be carry-over from other donors' samples.

This clone has more than one count but fewer than ten. The chain is built from TRBV7-2 and TRBJ2-1; tentative D call: TRBD2 (6 bases). Trimming cost V 3 bases and J 5 bases, with 14 bases left between them. The CDR3 is 15 amino acids. The germline CDR1 and CDR2 sequences are SGHTA and FQGNSA. CDR3 in DNA: TGTGCCAGCAGCTTTGCGAGCGGGTTTAACAATGAGCAGTTCTTC. Encoded protein: CASSFASGFNNEQFF.

The CDR3 is CASSTRTVEGAFF. The DNA of the CDR3 is TGTGCCAGCAGCACAAGGACAGTCGAGGGGGCTTTCTTT. This chain uses TRBV2 with TRBJ1-1, with D possibly TRBD1 on 6 matching bases. V lost 6 bases and J 11 bases, leaving 19 bases between the germline ends. Germline V gene lookup returns CDR1 SNHLY and CDR2 FYNNEI. The CDR3 loop spans 13 amino acids.

This chain joins TRBV7-8 and TRBJ1-3; no definite D call. The ends were cut back, 3 bases at V and 0 bases at J, with 15 bases in the middle. CDR3 size: 17 residues. Germline lookup yields CDR1 SGHVS and CDR2 FQNEAQ. CDR3 sequence: CASSFQAAWSSGNTIYF. As DNA, the CDR3 is TGTGCCAGCAGCTTCCAGGCGGCCTGGAGCTCTGGAAACACCATATATTTT.

As regards this clone: Mismatch with germline at one junction end may stem from a read error. This sequence joins TRBV6-2 or TRBV6-3 and TRBJ2-1; 10 bases match TRBD2. Per the germline V gene, CDR1 is MNHEY and CDR2 is SVGEGT. This CDR3 has 16 residues. The CDR3 reads CASSVLAGGSFNEQFF. In DNA, the CDR3 is TGTGCCAGCAGCGTATTAGCGGGAGGCTCCTTCAATGAGCAGTTCTTC.

In this sample, this clone is large. The chain carries TRBV2 and TRBJ1-6, with a possible D match to TRBD1 (5 bases). This CDR3 has 14 residues. Looked up from germline, CDR1 is SNHLY and CDR2 is FYNNEI. The ends were cut back, 6 bases at V and 10 bases at J, with 16 bases in the middle. The DNA for the CDR3 is TGTGCCAGCAGCCAAACCCGGGGCAGATCACCCCTCCACTTT. Residues: CASSQTRGRSPLHF. The full variable domain, its missing parts supplied by reference TRBV2 and TRBJ1-6, is EPEVTQTPSHQVTQMGQEVILRCVPISNHLYFYWYRQILGQKVEFLVSFYNNEISEKSEIFDDQFSVERPDGSNFTLKIRSTKLEDSAMYFCASSQTRGRSPLHFGNGTRLTVT.

The V gene is TRBV19, the J gene TRBJ1-1; 9 nucleotides match TRBD1. With 5 bases clipped from V and 5 bases from J, the junction kept 12 bases outside the gene matches. The CDR3 loop spans 16 amino acids. Germline CDR1 is LNHDA and CDR2 is SQIVND (reference sequence). CDR3: CASSPGQGSVRTEAFF. In nucleotides, the CDR3 is TGTGCCAGTAGTCCCGGACAGGGGAGCGTGCGGACTGAAGCTTTCTTT.

The chain employs TRBV6-1 and TRBJ1-1; weak D call: TRBD1 (6 bases). The germline gives CDR1 MNHNS, CDR2 SASEGT. This CDR3 spans 15 amino acids. With 5 bases removed from V and 4 bases from J, the gap between germline ends came to 17 bases. CDR3 loop: CASSTEYRAATEAFF. In DNA form, the CDR3 reads TGTGCCAGCAGTACAGAATACAGGGCGGCCACTGAAGCTTTCTTT.

This clone is classed as medium-sized. The chain combines TRBV20-1 with TRBJ1-2; D gene unclear. Trimming shortened V by 1 base and J by 7 bases, and 22 bases separated the two germline ends. The CDR3 is made up of 16 amino acids. CDR1 DFQATT and CDR2 SNEGSKA come from the germline V gene (reference sequence). The CDR3: CSARGARKVGFSGYTF. CDR3 coding DNA: TGCAGTGCTAGAGGGGCTCGGAAAGTAGGTTTTAGTGGCTACACCTTC.

About this clone: Mismatch with germline at one junction end may stem from a read error. The chain joins TRBV27 to TRBJ2-5; D is possibly TRBD1 or TRBD2 (6 bases each). This CDR3 comprises 15 residues. The V gene's germline CDR1 is MNHEY and CDR2 SMNVEV (reference sequence). CDR3 residues: CASILFGGPRETQYF. The CDR3, as DNA: TGTGCCAGCATTTTATTTGGGGGGCCGAGGGAGACCCAGTACTTC.

Only a few counts were recorded for this clone. The genes are TRBV7-3 and TRBJ1-1, with a possible D match to TRBD1 (6 bases). Germline CDR1 reads SGHTA; CDR2 reads FQGTGA. CDR3 length equals 13 residues. Trimming cost V 9 bases and J 4 bases, with 15 bases left between them. In nucleotides, the CDR3 is TGTGCCAGTACGTTGACAGGAACCACTGAAGCTTTCTTT. Its translation is CASTLTGTTEAFF.

The V and J genes are TRBV6-1 and TRBJ1-4; TRBD1 matches 8 bases. The CDR3 covers 14 residues. V lost 4 bases and J lost 8; bases outside the gene matches: 6. Germline V lookup: CDR1 MNHNS, CDR2 SASEGT. CDR3 DNA: TGTGCCAGCAGTGGGACAGGGTGGGGAGAAAAACTGTTTTTT. The encoded protein is CASSGTGWGEKLFF.

The V call is TRBV6-6, the J call TRBJ1-2, with 7 bases matching TRBD1. Germline V gene data show CDR1 as MNHNY and CDR2 as SVGAGI (reference sequence). This CDR3 comprises 13 residues. V lost 2 bases to trimming and J lost 6 bases; unmatched junction nucleotides: 3. CDR3: CASSYRDSDGYTF. The CDR3 DNA sequence: TGTGCCAGCAGTTACCGGGACAGCGATGGCTACACCTTC.

V usage is TRBV7-9 and J usage is TRBJ1-4, with D unresolved. V lost 6 bases and J lost 7, with 18 bases in between. The germline CDR1 and CDR2 sequences are SEHNR and FQNEAQ (reference sequence). The CDR3 has 15 residues. The CDR3 protein is CASRNGSTGCEKLFF. The CDR3 DNA reads TGTGCCAGCAGAAATGGGTCCACGGGGTGTGAAAAACTGTTTTTT. The full variable domain, completed using reference TRBV7-9 and TRBJ1-4, is DTGVSQNPRHKITKRGQNVTFRCDPISEHNRLYWYRQTLGQGPEFLTYFQNEAQLEKSRLLSDRFSAERPKGSFSTLEIQRTEQGDSAMYLCASRNGSTGCEKLFFGSGTQLSVL.

The chain joins TRBV7-1 to TRBJ2-3; 15 bases are a match to TRBD2. TRBV7-1 carries the ORF label, with uncertain function. The CDR3 has 19 residues. V was pared by 2 bases and J by 4 bases, with 10 bases of the junction left unmatched. CDR3 in amino acids: CASSSPRTSGGARADTQYF. The DNA for the CDR3 is TGTGCCAGCAGCTCACCCCGGACTAGCGGGGGGGCCAGGGCAGATACGCAGTATTTT.

Sample share makes this clone medium-sized. The rearrangement links TRBV18 to TRBJ2-7; 10 nucleotides agree with TRBD1. CDR1 and CDR2 (germline): KGHSH, LQKENI. The CDR3 contains 14 residues. Unmatched junction bases numbered 5, after V lost 2 bases and J lost 7 bases. The CDR3 coding sequence is TGTGCCAGCTCACCATCGGGACAGGGGCGAGAGCAGTACTTC. Amino acid sequence: CASSPSGQGREQYF.

In this sample, this clone turned up a few times. The V and J genes are TRBV2 and TRBJ2-7; no reliable D call. Per germline, CDR1 SNHLY and CDR2 FYNNEI. This CDR3 is 11 amino acids long. V lost 6 bases, J lost 3 bases, and 6 bases lay in between. The CDR3 loop reads CASRGYYEQYF. CDR3 nucleotides: TGTGCCAGCAGAGGGTACTACGAGCAGTACTTC.